This TCR beta chain was identified in a study of ipilimumab plus nivolumab after autologous stem cell transplantation. Across the whole study: Patients received a median of about 5 ipilimumab and about 8 nivolumab doses. Myeloma cases were transplant-naive high-risk or relapsed within 3 years post first autologous transplant. Study-wide points: Per the authors, repertoire, Treg and microbiota data justify further study.

V dropped 1 base and J dropped 5 bases, with 5 bases sitting between them. Germline CDR1 SGHAT, CDR2 FQNNGV. The length of the CDR3 is 12 residues. As to this clone: Its target is unknown.

Method: immunoSEQ multiplex PCR; TCRdb's copy keeps in-frame clones and lacks some. The sample consists of tens of thousands of clones, 85% to 95% of them appearing once. Checkpoint therapy with ipilimumab 1 mg/kg began 14 to 28 days after transplant. Sequenced here: PBMCs, sampled in a trial of ipilimumab plus nivolumab as post-transplant consolidation. This receptor was identified in a male donor with multiple myeloma. The rearrangement uses TRBV11-2 and TRBJ2-5; D gene uncertain. CDR3 residues: CASSLVPETQYF. The CDR3 DNA sequence: TGTGCCAGCAGCTTAGTCCCGGAGACCCAGTACTTC.